Presented here are 5 T cell receptor beta chains from one specimen sequenced in a study of T cell responses to AZD1222 COVID-19 vaccine. Here immunoSEQ multiplex PCR was the method, and the copy in TCRdb shows in-frame clones only, minus some. Seen here are approximately 150,000 clones, 90% to 95% observed once, and the top ten hold over 4%. Sample: peripheral blood, taken 28 days after the second AZD1222 dose. All receptors derive from an adult who received the AZD1222 COVID-19 vaccine.

The chain uses TRBV7-9 and TRBJ1-2; D unclear. Germline V gives CDR1 SEHNR, CDR2 FQNEAQ (reference sequence). The V gene lost 5 bases and the J gene lost 9 bases, with 19 bases spanning the gap. This CDR3 contains 14 residues. CDR3 nucleotides: TGTGCCAGCAGCCCTAACTTTGGGGAATTTAGCTACACCTTC. Translated, it gives CASSPNFGEFSYTF.

The chain uses TRBV5-1 and TRBJ1-4, with TRBD1 as a possible D gene (5 bases). CDR1 SGHRS and CDR2 YFSETQ come from the germline V gene. V was pared by 4 bases and J by 3 bases, with 13 bases between. The CDR3 contains 15 residues. The CDR3 bases are TGCGCCAGCAGCCCAGGGACCGGGGCTAATGAAAAACTGTTTTTT. Translating gives CASSPGTGANEKLFF.

The V call is TRBV6-5, the J call TRBJ1-1, with a tentative D call TRBD1 (5 bases). V was cut by 2 bases and J by 3 bases, with 10 bases left in between. CDR3 size: 14 residues. Germline-derived CDR1 and CDR2 are MNHEY and SVGAGI. The CDR3 nucleotides are TGTGCCAGCAGTTACCGGGGGAAAGACACTGAAGCTTTCTTT. Protein sequence: CASSYRGKDTEAFF.

This CDR3 is CASSSGQGRETQYF. In nucleotides, the CDR3 is TGCGCCAGCAGCTCTGGACAGGGAAGAGAGACCCAGTACTTC. The chain employs TRBV5-1 and TRBJ2-5; 8 bases align to TRBD1. The ends lost 3 bases at V and 4 bases at J; junction bases unmatched: 5. This CDR3 region has 14 residues. Per germline, CDR1 SGHRS and CDR2 YFSETQ.

The V and J genes are TRBV12-3 or TRBV12-4 and TRBJ1-2; the D is unclear. Trimming took off 3 bases at V and 0 bases at J, with 5 bases between the two ends. The CDR3 is made up of 13 amino acids. CDR3 in DNA: TGTGCCAGCAGTTTGTTAGCTAACTATGGCTACACCTTC. Translated: CASSLLANYGYTF.